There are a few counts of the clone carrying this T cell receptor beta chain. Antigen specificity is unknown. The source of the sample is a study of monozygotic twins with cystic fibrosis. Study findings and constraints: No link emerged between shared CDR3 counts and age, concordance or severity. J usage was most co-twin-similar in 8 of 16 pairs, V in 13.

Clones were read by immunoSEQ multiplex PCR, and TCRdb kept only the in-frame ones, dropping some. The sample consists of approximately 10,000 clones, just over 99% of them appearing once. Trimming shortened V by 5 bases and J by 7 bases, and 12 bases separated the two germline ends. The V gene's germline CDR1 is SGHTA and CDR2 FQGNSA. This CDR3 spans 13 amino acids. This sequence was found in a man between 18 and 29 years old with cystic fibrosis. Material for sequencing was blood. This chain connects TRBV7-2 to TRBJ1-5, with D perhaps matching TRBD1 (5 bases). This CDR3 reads CASSLSPGQPQHF. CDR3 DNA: TGTGCCAGCAGCCTATCGCCAGGGCAGCCCCAGCATTTT.